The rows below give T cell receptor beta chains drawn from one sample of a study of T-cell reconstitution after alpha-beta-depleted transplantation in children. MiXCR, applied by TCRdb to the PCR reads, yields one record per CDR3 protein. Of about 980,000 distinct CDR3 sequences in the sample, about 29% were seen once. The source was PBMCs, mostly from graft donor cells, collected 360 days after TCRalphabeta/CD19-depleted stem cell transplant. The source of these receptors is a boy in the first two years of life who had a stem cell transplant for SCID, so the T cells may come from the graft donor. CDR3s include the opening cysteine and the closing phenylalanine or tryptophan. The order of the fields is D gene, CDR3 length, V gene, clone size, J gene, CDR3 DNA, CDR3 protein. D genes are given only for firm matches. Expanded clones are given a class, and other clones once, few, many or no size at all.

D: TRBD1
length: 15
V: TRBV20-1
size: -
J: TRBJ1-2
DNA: TGCAGTGCTAGACCGGGACAGTCGAAGGGCTATGGCTACACCTTC
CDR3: CSARPGQSKGYGYTF

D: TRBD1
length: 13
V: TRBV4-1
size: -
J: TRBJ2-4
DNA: TGCGCCAGCCGGGACAGAGCCAAAAACATTCAGTACTTC
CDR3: CASRDRAKNIQYF

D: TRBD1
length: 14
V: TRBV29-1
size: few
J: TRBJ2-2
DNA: TGCAGCGGCCGGACAGGCCCGAACACCGGGGAGCTGTTTTTT
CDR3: CSGRTGPNTGELFF

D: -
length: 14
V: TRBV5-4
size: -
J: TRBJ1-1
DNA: TGTGCCAGCAGCTCTTACAGTTTGAACACTGAAGCTTTCTTT
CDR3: CASSSYSLNTEAFF

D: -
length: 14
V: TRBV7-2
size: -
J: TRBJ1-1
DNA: TGTGCCAGCAGCAGAGGGGCGGGGAACACTGAAGCTTTCTTT
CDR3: CASSRGAGNTEAFF

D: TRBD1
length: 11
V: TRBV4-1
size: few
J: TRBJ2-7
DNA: TGCGCCAGCAGCCTCCGGACAGGGAAGTACTTC
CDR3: CASSLRTGKYF

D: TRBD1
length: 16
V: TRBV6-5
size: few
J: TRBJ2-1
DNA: TGTGCCAGCAGTTACACCAGGGGGCTTTGGGGCAATGAGCAGTTCTTC
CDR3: CASSYTRGLWGNEQFF

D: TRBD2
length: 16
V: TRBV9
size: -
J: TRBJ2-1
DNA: TGTGCCAGCAGCGGCGCACTAGCGGGTCCCTACAATGAGCAGTTCTTC
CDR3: CASSGALAGPYNEQFF

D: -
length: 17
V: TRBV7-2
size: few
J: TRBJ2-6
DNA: TGTGCCAGCAGCTTTGTCGGTACCCTCTCTGGGGCCAACGTCCTGACTTTC
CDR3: CASSFVGTLSGANVLTF

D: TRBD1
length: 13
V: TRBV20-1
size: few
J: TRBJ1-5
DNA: TGCAGTGCTAGACGCAGGGGGTCTCAGCCCCAGCATTTT
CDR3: CSARRRGSQPQHF

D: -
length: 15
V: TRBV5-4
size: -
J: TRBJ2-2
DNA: TGTGCCAGCAGCTTAGCAGGGGATGGCACCGGGGAGCTGTTTTTT
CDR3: CASSLAGDGTGELFF

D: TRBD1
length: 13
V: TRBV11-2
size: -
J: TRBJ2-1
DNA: TGTGCCAGCAGCCTCAACAGGGGCTATGAGCAGTTCTTC
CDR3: CASSLNRGYEQFF

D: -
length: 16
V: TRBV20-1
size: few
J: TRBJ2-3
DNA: TGCAGTGCTAGCTCCCTACAGGGGGGGAGCACAGATACGCAGTATTTT
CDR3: CSASSLQGGSTDTQYF

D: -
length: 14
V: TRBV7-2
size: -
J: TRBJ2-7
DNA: TGTGCCAGCAGCTTAATCCAGGGGTGGTACGAGCAGTACTTC
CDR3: CASSLIQGWYEQYF

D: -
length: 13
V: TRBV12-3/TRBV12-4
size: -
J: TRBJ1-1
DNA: TGTGCCAGCAGTTTCGCGGGGACCACTGAAGCTTTCTTT
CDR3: CASSFAGTTEAFF

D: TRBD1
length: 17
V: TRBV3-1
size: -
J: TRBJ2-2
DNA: TGTGCCAGCAGCCAAGACCTCAGGGGGCCCTACACCGGGGAGCTGTTTTTT
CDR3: CASSQDLRGPYTGELFF

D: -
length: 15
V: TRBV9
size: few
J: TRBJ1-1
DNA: TGTGCCAGCAGCTACGGGGTTTTGGCGAACACTGAAGCTTTCTTT
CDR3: CASSYGVLANTEAFF

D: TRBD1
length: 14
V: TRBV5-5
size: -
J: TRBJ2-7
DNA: TGTGCCAGCCTTTATTCCGACAGGGCCTACGAGCAGTACTTC
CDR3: CASLYSDRAYEQYF

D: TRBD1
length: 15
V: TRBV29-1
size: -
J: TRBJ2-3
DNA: TGCAGCGTTGATCCACAGGGGTGGAGCACAGATACGCAGTATTTT
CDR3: CSVDPQGWSTDTQYF

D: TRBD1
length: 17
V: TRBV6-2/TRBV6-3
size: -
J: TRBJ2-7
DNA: TGTGCCAGCAGTTACCGCCCGCTACAGGGGTTCTCCTACGAGCAGTACTTC
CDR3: CASSYRPLQGFSYEQYF

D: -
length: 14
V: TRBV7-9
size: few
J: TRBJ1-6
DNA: TGTGCCAGCAGCTTTGGGGACATTAATTCACCCCTCCACTTT
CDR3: CASSFGDINSPLHF

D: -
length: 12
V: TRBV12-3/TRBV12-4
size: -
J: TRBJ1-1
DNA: TGTGCCAGCAGTCAAACGGAGACTGAAGCTTTCTTT
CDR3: CASSQTETEAFF

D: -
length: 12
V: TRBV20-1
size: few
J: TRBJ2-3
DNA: TGCAGTGCTAGAGGAGACACAGATACGCAGTATTTT
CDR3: CSARGDTDTQYF

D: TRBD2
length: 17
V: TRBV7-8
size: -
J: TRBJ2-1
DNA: TGTGCCAGCAGCTGGGAGATTAGCGGGGGATCGAGGAATGAGCAGTTCTTC
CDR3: CASSWEISGGSRNEQFF

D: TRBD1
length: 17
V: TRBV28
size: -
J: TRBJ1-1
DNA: TGTGCCAGCAGGACACAGGGGGCCGGTTTGCGGAACACTGAAGCTTTCTTT
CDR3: CASRTQGAGLRNTEAFF

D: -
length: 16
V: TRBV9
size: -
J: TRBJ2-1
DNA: TGTGCCAGCAGCGGCGGGTCGAGTTCCTTGGGCAATGAGCAGTTCTTC
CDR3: CASSGGSSSLGNEQFF

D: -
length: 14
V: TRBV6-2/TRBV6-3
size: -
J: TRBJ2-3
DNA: TGTGCCAGCCTAGACCACCCAGGGCCAGATACGCAGTATTTT
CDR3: CASLDHPGPDTQYF

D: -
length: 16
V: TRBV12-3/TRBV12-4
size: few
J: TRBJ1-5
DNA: TGTGCCAGCAGTGATCTAGGGGTCCCGGGCAATCAGCCCCAGCATTTT
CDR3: CASSDLGVPGNQPQHF

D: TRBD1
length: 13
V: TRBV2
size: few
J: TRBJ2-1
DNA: TGTGCCAGCAGCCGGGACAGGATACATGAGCAGTTCTTC
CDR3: CASSRDRIHEQFF

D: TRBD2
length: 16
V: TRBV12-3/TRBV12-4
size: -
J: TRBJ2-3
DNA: TGTGCCAGCACCCCCTTAGCGGGGGGACACACAGATACGCAGTATTTT
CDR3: CASTPLAGGHTDTQYF

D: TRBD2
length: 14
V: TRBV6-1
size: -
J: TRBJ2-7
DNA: TGTGCCAGCAGCCTTAGCGGGTCTCACGAGGAGCAGTACTTC
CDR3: CASSLSGSHEEQYF

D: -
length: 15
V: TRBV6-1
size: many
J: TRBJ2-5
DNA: TGTGCCAGCAGTCCTAGGACAGCGATGAGAGAGACCCAGTACTTC
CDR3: CASSPRTAMRETQYF

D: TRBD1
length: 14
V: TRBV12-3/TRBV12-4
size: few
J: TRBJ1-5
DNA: TGTGCCAGCAGATACGGACAGGGGAATCAGCCCCAGCATTTT
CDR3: CASRYGQGNQPQHF

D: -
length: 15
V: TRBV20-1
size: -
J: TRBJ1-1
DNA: TGCAGTGCTAGAGTGCATCCAGGGAGGTCCACTGAAGCTTTCTTT
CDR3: CSARVHPGRSTEAFF

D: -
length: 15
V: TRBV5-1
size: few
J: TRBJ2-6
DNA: TGCGCCAGCAGCTTGGTCCTCTCTGGGGCCAACGTCCTGACTTTC
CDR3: CASSLVLSGANVLTF

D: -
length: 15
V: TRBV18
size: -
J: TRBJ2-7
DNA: TGTGCCAGCTCACTCCAAGGAGGAAACCTCTACGAGCAGTACTTC
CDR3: CASSLQGGNLYEQYF

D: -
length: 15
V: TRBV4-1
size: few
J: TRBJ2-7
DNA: TGCGCCAGCAGCCAAGACGTCGGACCTACCTACGAGCAGTACTTC
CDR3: CASSQDVGPTYEQYF

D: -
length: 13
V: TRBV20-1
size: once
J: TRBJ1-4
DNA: TGCGGGGCGGGGTCTTTCGCTAATGAAAAACTGTTTTTT
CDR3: CGAGSFANEKLFF

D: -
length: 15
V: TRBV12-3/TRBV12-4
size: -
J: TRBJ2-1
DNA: TGTGCCAGCAGTTTCCACACAGGCCCGAACAATGAGCAGTTCTTC
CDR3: CASSFHTGPNNEQFF

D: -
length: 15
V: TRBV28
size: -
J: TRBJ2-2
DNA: TGTGCCAGCAGTTTTGTAGGACTATCTTCCGGGGAGCTGTTTTTT
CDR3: CASSFVGLSSGELFF

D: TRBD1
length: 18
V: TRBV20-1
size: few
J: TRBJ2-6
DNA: TGCAGTGCTTTATCGGGACAGGGTGGGGTCTCTGGGGCCAACGTCCTGACTTTC
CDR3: CSALSGQGGVSGANVLTF

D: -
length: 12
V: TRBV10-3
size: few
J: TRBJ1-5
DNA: TGTGCCATCAGTGATTTAAATCAGCCCCAGCATTTT
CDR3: CAISDLNQPQHF

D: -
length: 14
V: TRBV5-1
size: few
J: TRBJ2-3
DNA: TGCGCCAGCAGCTTGGGACACAAGGCAGATACGCAGTATTTT
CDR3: CASSLGHKADTQYF

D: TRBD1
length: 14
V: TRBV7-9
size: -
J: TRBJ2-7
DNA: TGTGCCAGCAGCCGAGCGACAGGGTCCTACGAGCAGTACTTC
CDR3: CASSRATGSYEQYF

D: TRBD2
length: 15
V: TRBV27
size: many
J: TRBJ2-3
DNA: TGTGCCAGCAGTCCTCGGACTAGCGGGGGAGATACGCAGTATTTT
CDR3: CASSPRTSGGDTQYF

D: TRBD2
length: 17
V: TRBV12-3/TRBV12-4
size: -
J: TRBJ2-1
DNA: TGTGCCAGCAGTCGCTCTCCACCGGGACTAGTGACTAATGAGCAGTTCTTC
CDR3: CASSRSPPGLVTNEQFF

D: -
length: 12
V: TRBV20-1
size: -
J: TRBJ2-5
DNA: TGCAGTGCTAGAGCTATAACAGAGACCCAGTACTTC
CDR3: CSARAITETQYF

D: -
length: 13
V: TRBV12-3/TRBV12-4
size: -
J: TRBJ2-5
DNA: TGTGCCTCGGCGAGGAGGTCGCAAGAGACCCAGTACTTC
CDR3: CASARRSQETQYF

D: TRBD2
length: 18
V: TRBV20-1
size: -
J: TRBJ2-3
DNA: TGCAGTGCTAGCGGCCTAGCGGGGGTATTTTCTAGCACAGATACGCAGTATTTT
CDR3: CSASGLAGVFSSTDTQYF

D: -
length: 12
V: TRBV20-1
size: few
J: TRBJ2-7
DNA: TGCAGTGCTAACCCGGGAGCCTACGAGCAGTACTTC
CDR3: CSANPGAYEQYF

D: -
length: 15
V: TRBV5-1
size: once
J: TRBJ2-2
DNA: TGCGCCAGCAGCATAACAGGGACCAACACCGGGGAGCTGTTTTTT
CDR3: CASSITGTNTGELFF

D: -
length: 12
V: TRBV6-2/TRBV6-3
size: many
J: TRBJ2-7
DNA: TGTGCCAGCAGGGACCGTCCCTACGAGCAGTACTTC
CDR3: CASRDRPYEQYF

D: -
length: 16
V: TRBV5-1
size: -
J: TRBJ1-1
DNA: TGCGCCAGCAGCAACCGGGACAACTTCATGAACACTGAAGCTTTCTTT
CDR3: CASSNRDNFMNTEAFF

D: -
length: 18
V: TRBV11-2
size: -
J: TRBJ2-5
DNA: TGTGCCAGCAGCTTCTATGGGACCTCCGCAAGGGCTCGTGGGACCCAGTACTTC
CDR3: CASSFYGTSARARGTQYF

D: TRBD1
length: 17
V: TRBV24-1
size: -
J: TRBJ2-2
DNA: TGTGCCACCAGTGATCCGCTAGGGACAGGGGGGATCGGGGAGCTGTTTTTT
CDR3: CATSDPLGTGGIGELFF

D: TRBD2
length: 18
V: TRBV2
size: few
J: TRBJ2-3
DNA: TGTGCCAGCAGTGAAGCACTCGTAGCGGGGGGCCACACAGATACGCAGTATTTT
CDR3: CASSEALVAGGHTDTQYF

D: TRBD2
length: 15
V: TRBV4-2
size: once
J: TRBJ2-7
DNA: TGTGCCAGCAGCCCCCAGCGGGGGGCCCCTTACGAGCAGTACTTC
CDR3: CASSPQRGAPYEQYF

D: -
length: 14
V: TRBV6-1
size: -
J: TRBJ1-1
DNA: TGTGCCAGCAGGAAGGACCCCTTGAACACTGAAGCTTTCTTT
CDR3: CASRKDPLNTEAFF

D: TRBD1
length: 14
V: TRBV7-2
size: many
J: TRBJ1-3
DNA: TGTGCCAGCAGTCCGGACAGGGTCGGAAACACCATATATTTT
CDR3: CASSPDRVGNTIYF